A selection of T cell receptor beta chains follows, all from one sample in a study of CD8+ T cells in alopecia areata. Profiled with immunoSEQ multiplex PCR; TCRdb holds only in-frame clones, not every one. This sample has around 140,000 clones, with about 85% found just once. The specimen comprised CD8+ T cells sorted from blood, sampled at week 4, from a patient treated with tofacitinib. The receptors originated from a human donor with alopecia areata. CDR3s include the opening cysteine and the closing phenylalanine or tryptophan. A D gene is named only where the DNA matches it firmly.

d_gene	len	j_gene	v_gene	CDR3nt	CDR3aa
TRBD1	16	TRBJ1-5	TRBV4-2	TGTGCCAGCAGCCAAGATTGGACCCAGGGGGAGCAGCCCCAGCATTTT	CASSQDWTQGEQPQHF
NA	13	TRBJ1-1	TRBV6-1	TGTGCCAGCAGATTGGACGGGAACACTGAAGCTTTCTTT	CASRLDGNTEAFF
TRBD2	15	TRBJ2-3	TRBV2	TGTGCCAGCAGTGAAGGCACTAGCGGAGCAGATACGCAGTATTTT	CASSEGTSGADTQYF
NA	12	TRBJ2-7	TRBV30	TGTGCCTGGAGTGTAGTCGGCTACGAGCAGTACTTC	CAWSVVGYEQYF
NA	12	TRBJ2-7	TRBV5-6	TGTGCCAGCAGCTACGGGACGTACGAGCAGTACTTC	CASSYGTYEQYF
TRBD1	15	TRBJ2-7	TRBV25-1	TGTGCCAGCTCCCACCCGGGACAGGGGTCCTACGAGCAGTACTTC	CASSHPGQGSYEQYF
TRBD2	14	TRBJ2-1	TRBV2	TGTGCCAGCAGTGGACTAGCGGATTACAATGAGCAGTTCTTC	CASSGLADYNEQFF
NA	12	TRBJ2-1	TRBV29-1	TGCAGCGTTGTATTAGAATCCAATGAGCAGTTCTTC	CSVVLESNEQFF
NA	15	TRBJ2-7	TRBV6-6	TGTGCCAGCAGTTACGATGGGACACCCCCCTACGAGCAGTACTTC	CASSYDGTPPYEQYF
NA	14	TRBJ2-3	TRBV6-5	TGTGCCAGCAGTTACGGATCGGAAGCGGATACGCAGTATTTT	CASSYGSEADTQYF
TRBD2	12	TRBJ2-7	TRBV6-6	TGTGCCAGCAGTGCGGGACTAGCGGAACAGTACTTC	CASSAGLAEQYF
NA	12	TRBJ1-1	TRBV6-5	TGTGCCAGCAGATATGGTAGCACTGAAGCTTTCTTT	CASRYGSTEAFF
NA	14	TRBJ2-1	TRBV4-1	TGCGCCAGCAGCCAAGACCCCAGGGTCGATGAGCAGTTCTTC	CASSQDPRVDEQFF
NA	14	TRBJ2-7	TRBV9	TGTGCCAGCAGCGTAGGAGGCCGGTCCTACGAGCAGTACTTC	CASSVGGRSYEQYF
TRBD1	15	TRBJ2-7	TRBV4-1	TGCGCCAGCAGCTACGACAGGGGGCGATCCTACGAGCAGTACTTC	CASSYDRGRSYEQYF